The subject of this entry is one TCR beta chain. The data originate from a study of blood T cell repertoires in COVID-19. Repertoires were generated with immunoSEQ multiplex PCR, while TCRdb's copy carries only in-frame clones and drops some. The sample carries about 160,000 clones, around 92% recorded once. The TCR comes from a man aged 25-45 years with COVID-19, enrolled during active disease. Sample: peripheral blood.

CDR3 nucleotides: TGTGCCACCAGTGATGGCCCCTGGACAGGGTCAGGAAACACCATATATTTT. Residues: CATSDGPWTGSGNTIYF. The genes are TRBV24-1 and TRBJ1-3; 8 nucleotides align to TRBD1. Per the germline V gene, CDR1 is KGHDR and CDR2 is SFDVKD. With V trimmed by 3 bases and J by 4 bases, 10 bases remained unmatched. This CDR3 contains 17 residues.